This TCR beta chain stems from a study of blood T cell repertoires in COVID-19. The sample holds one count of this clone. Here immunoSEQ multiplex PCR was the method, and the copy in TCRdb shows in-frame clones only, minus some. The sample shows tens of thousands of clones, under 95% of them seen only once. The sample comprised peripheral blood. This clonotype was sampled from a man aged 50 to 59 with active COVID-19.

CDR3 sequence (DNA): TGCGCCAGCAGCCATGCGACAGCCCAAGAGACCCAGTACTTC. This sequence encodes CASSHATAQETQYF. The chain couples TRBV4-1 to TRBJ2-5; D is perhaps TRBD1 (5 bases). The CDR3 is 14 residues long. Germline V lookup: CDR1 MGHRA, CDR2 YSYEKL. Trimming took 3 bases from V and 1 from J, leaving 9 bases between them.